The present T cell receptor beta chain was sequenced within a study of blood T cell repertoires in COVID-19. Assay: immunoSEQ multiplex PCR; the TCRdb copy retains only in-frame clones and omits some. The data contain some 210,000 clones, about four fifths of them singletons. Individuals drawn from about two dozen US areas were about 18 to 95 years old. This clonotype was sampled from a woman between 45 and 60 years old with acute COVID-19. What was sequenced was PBMCs or T cells enriched from blood (not recorded which).

CDR3 in amino acids: CSVEEPGGLRNYGYTF. For the CDR3, the DNA is TGCAGCGTTGAAGAACCAGGAGGTCTTCGTAACTATGGCTACACCTTC. This chain links TRBV29-1 with TRBJ1-2; no reliable D call. Germline V lookup: CDR1 SQVTM, CDR2 ANQGSEA. This CDR3 has 16 residues. The V gene lost 0 bases and the J gene lost 1 base, with 15 bases spanning the gap.